One and the same sample provided the 14 T cell receptor beta chains below, sequenced in a study of T cells in Graves' hyperthyroidism and ophthalmopathy. Authors of the study amplified TCR beta CDR3 regions from RNA transcripts. HTBI primers were the set used in a first-round RT-PCR of the TCR CDR3. Via MiXCR, TCRdb re-called the multiplex PCR reads, giving one row per CDR3 protein. The sample includes about 640,000 distinct CDR3 sequences, 45% seen only once; the top ten take about 7.7%. Specimen: peripheral blood or thyroid tissue (not recorded which). These receptors came from an adult man with Graves' disease, either hyperthyroidism or ophthalmopathy (not recorded which).

A word on this clonotype: A much larger clone lies one base from this, so it may be a read error. The V gene is TRBV7-9, the J gene TRBJ1-2; no clear D. The CDR3 runs 14 residues. Germline CDR1 SEHNR, CDR2 FQNEAQ (reference sequence). The V end lost 10 bases, the J end lost 1 base, and 16 bases lay between the germline ends. This chain's CDR3 is CANSLERVNYGYTF. In nucleotides, the CDR3 is TGTGCCAACAGTCTCGAAAGGGTTAACTATGGCTACACCTTC.

Comment on this clonotype: A clone one base away is much larger, so this may be a read error. This chain links TRBV7-9 with TRBJ1-4, with unresolved D. CDR3 size: 16 residues. Germline assignment: CDR1 SEHNR and CDR2 FQNEAQ (reference sequence). Here the CDR3 reads CAGSLGSLTTNEKLFF. The CDR3 nucleotides read TGTGCCGGCAGCCTGGGCTCACTAACAACTAATGAAAAACTGTTTTTT. The variable domain in full, completed from reference TRBV7-9 and TRBJ1-4, reads DTGVSQNPRHKITKRGQNVTFRCDPISEHNRLYWYRQTLGQGPEFLTYFQNEAQLEKSRLLSDRFSAERPKGSFSTLEIQRTEQGDSAMYLCAGSLGSLTTNEKLFFGSGTQLSVL.

The chain employs TRBV12-3 or TRBV12-4 and TRBJ1-4; weak D call: TRBD1 (5 bases). The CDR3 is 13 residues long. V was pared by 6 bases and J by 5 bases, with 10 bases between. The CDR3 bases are TGTGCCAGCAGCCCGGACAAGAATGAAAAACTGTTTTTT. Residues: CASSPDKNEKLFF.

This clonotype was seen more than once but under ten times. Relative to the germline gene, one junction end is altered; a read error may explain this. The V call is TRBV9, the J call TRBJ2-7; tentative D call: TRBD2 (6 bases). Germline CDR1 is SGDLS and CDR2 is YYNGEE. The CDR3 totals 14 residues. Here the CDR3 DNA reads TGCGCCAGCAGCGAAAGGGGACTTCCCTACGAGCAGTACTTC. Protein product: CASSERGLPYEQYF.

Concerning this clonotype: This may stem from a read error, because a much larger clone lies one nucleotide away. The chain combines TRBV2 with TRBJ2-5; weak D call: TRBD1 (5 bases). The J call may be mistaken, given a closer DNA end match to TRBJ1-2. The CDR3 spans 16 residues. The V gene's germline CDR1 is SNHLY and CDR2 FYNNEI. CDR3 coding DNA: TGTGCCAGCAGTGAAGTCTGGCAGGGTGATCACTATGGCTACACCTTC. It yields the protein CASSEVWQGDHYGYTF.

The chain recombines TRBV6-1 with TRBJ2-7, with 7 bases aligning to TRBD1. Germline V gives CDR1 MNHNS, CDR2 SASEGT. CDR3 length: 13 amino acids. V shed 6 bases, J shed 2 bases, and the junction held 4 bases outside the gene matches. The CDR3 here is CASRWTGAYEQYF. CDR3 sequence (DNA): TGTGCCAGCAGGTGGACAGGAGCCTACGAGCAGTACTTC.

The genes are TRBV9 and TRBJ2-2; D ambiguous. The length of the CDR3 is 17 residues. V lost 1 base, J lost 1 base, and 14 bases lay in between. CDR1 and CDR2 from the germline V gene are SGDLS and YYNGEE. CDR3 DNA: TGTGCCAGCAGCGTACCCGCAGCCAAAGGGAACACCGGGGAGCTGTTTTTT. Its protein is CASSVPAAKGNTGELFF.

V gene TRBV7-3 combines with J gene TRBJ2-7, with 15 bases that match TRBD2. Germline trimming cut 6 bases from V and 7 bases from J; bases unmatched to any gene: 7. Germline loops: CDR1 SGHTA, CDR2 FQGTGA. The CDR3 has 15 amino acids. The CDR3 region is CASRRTSGGEYEQYF. CDR3 bases: TGTGCCAGCAGAAGGACTAGCGGGGGGGAATATGAGCAGTACTTC. Looking up the rest from reference TRBV7-3 and TRBJ2-7 gives the full variable domain: GAGVSQTPSNKVTEKGKYVELRCDPISGHTALYWYRQSLGQGPEFLIYFQGTGAADDSGLPNDRFFAVRPEGSVSTLKIQRTERGDSAVYLCASRRTSGGEYEQYFGPGTRLTVT.

The rearrangement uses TRBV7-8 and TRBJ2-5; perhaps TRBD1 as D (6 bases). CDR3 size: 13 residues. The germline CDR1 and CDR2 sequences are SGHVS and FQNEAQ. The V gene lost 7 bases and the J gene lost 5 bases, with 14 bases spanning the gap. CDR3 sequence reads: CASTSGTSETQYF. The CDR3 nucleotides read TGTGCCAGCACCTCCGGGACATCGGAGACCCAGTACTTC.

This clonotype was recorded many times. No conserved phenylalanine or tryptophan is present at the end of the CDR3, so a read error is the likely explanation. The limits of the CDR3 on the DNA are not certain, so only TCRdb's listed CDR3 is given. The chain couples TRBV29-1 to TRBJ1-2; the D segment call TRBD1 is taken from the table without a DNA check. The CDR3 is made up of 11 amino acids, end residues included. Germline V gives CDR1 SQVTM, CDR2 ANQGSEA. The chain's CDR3 is CSDGRQAPGTS.

This clonotype was seen more than once but under ten times. J is TRBJ2-5 and V is TRBV20-1, with 9 bases lining up with TRBD2. The V gene's germline CDR1 is DFQATT and CDR2 SNEGSKA (reference sequence). The CDR3 is 13 amino acids. Germline trimming cut 7 bases from V and 5 bases from J; bases unmatched to any gene: 8. The CDR3: CSVIAGVVETQYF. The CDR3, as DNA: TGCAGTGTTATAGCGGGAGTTGTTGAGACCCAGTACTTC.

The rearrangement joins TRBV24-1 to TRBJ2-5; D is perhaps TRBD1 (6 bases). This CDR3 contains 14 residues. V was shortened by 5 bases and J by 5 bases, with 14 bases between the two germline ends. Germline V gene lookup returns CDR1 KGHDR and CDR2 SFDVKD. Here the CDR3 reads CATSGTTGGETQYF. The CDR3, as DNA: TGTGCCACCAGTGGAACGACAGGCGGGGAGACCCAGTACTTC.

This rearrangement joins TRBV24-1 to TRBJ1-5; D possibly corresponds to TRBD1 (5 bases). The CDR3 sequence is 13 residues long. Germline-derived CDR1 and CDR2 are KGHDR and SFDVKD. V lost 7 bases and J 4 bases, leaving 10 bases between the germline ends. The CDR3 bases are TGTGCCACCAGACGAGGGGAAAATCAGCCCCAGCATTTT. The encoded protein is CATRRGENQPQHF.

This chain joins TRBV24-1 and TRBJ2-2; a possible D gene is TRBD2 (6 bases). Germline V lookup: CDR1 KGHDR, CDR2 SFDVKD. This CDR3 has 14 residues. V was trimmed by 3 bases and J by 5 bases, leaving 9 bases between them. CDR3 in amino acids: CATSDPGLTGELFF. The CDR3 DNA follows: TGTGCCACCAGTGATCCGGGACTGACCGGGGAGCTGTTTTTT.